This TCR beta chain stems from a study of T cell changes during pregnancy in multiple sclerosis. The germline V gene has CDR1 MNHEY and CDR2 SMNVEV (reference sequence). The CDR3 totals 20 residues. V was clipped by 2 bases and J by 5 bases; unmatched bases: 18. Sequencing was performed with immunoSEQ multiplex PCR; in TCRdb, only in-frame clones are kept and a portion is missing. This sample carries approximately 62,000 clones, 93% of them seen once, and the ten largest clones take around 4%. V is TRBV27 and J is TRBJ2-7, with 13 nucleotides matching TRBD2. Material: CD8+ T cells from peripheral blood mononuclear cells, obtained in the second trimester of pregnancy. The clonotype was recovered from a female donor with multiple sclerosis, enrolled in a pregnancy study. CDR3 amino acids: CASSLARRTSGSLIGHEQYF. The CDR3 coding sequence is TGTGCCAGCAGTTTAGCCCGTCGGACTAGCGGGAGTCTGATTGGGCACGAGCAGTACTTC.